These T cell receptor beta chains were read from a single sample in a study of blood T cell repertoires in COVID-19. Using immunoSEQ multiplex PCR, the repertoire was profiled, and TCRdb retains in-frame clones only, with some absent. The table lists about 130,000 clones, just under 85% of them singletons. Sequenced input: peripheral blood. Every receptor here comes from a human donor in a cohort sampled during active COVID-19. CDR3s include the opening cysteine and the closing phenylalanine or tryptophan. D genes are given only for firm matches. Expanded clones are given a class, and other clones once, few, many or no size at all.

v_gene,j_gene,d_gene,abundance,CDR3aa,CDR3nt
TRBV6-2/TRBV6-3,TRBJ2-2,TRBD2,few,CASSYSGGARATGELFF,TGTGCCAGCAGTTATAGCGGGGGGGCCCGAGCCACCGGGGAGCTGTTTTTT
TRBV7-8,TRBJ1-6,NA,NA,CASSLAPVPREFSPLHF,TGTGCCAGCAGCCTCGCCCCGGTCCCGAGAGAATTTTCACCCCTCCACTTT
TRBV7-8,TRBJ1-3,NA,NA,CASSLGFLGGNSGNTIYF,TGTGCCAGCAGCTTAGGGTTTTTGGGGGGAAACTCTGGAAACACCATATATTTT
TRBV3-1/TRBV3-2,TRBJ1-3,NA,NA,CASSLGGLPGNTIYF,TGTGCCAGCAGCCTAGGCGGTCTTCCTGGAAACACCATATATTTT
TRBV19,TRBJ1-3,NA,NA,CASSTRVGGRNFSGNTIYF,TGTGCCAGTAGTACGAGAGTGGGGGGACGGAACTTCTCTGGAAACACCATATATTTT
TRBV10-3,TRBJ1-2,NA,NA,CAISELAYGYTF,TGTGCCATCAGTGAGTTAGCCTATGGCTACACCTTC
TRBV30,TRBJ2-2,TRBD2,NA,CAWSVTGGFAGELFF,TGTGCCTGGAGTGTGACGGGGGGATTCGCCGGGGAGCTGTTTTTT
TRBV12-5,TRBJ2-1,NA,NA,CASGLTYNEQFF,TGTGCTAGTGGTTTGACATACAATGAGCAGTTCTTC
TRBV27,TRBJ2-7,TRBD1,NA,CASRPGQRPGEQYF,TGTGCCAGCAGACCGGGACAGCGACCTGGCGAGCAGTACTTC
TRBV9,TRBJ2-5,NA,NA,CASSPLQGGKETQYF,TGTGCCAGCAGCCCTTTGCAGGGAGGTAAAGAGACCCAGTACTTC
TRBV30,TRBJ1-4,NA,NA,CAWSGPAGLNEKLFF,TGTGCCTGGAGCGGCCCCGCGGGCCTCAATGAAAAACTGTTTTTT
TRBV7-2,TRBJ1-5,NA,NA,CASSITGFQPQHF,TGTGCCAGCAGCATAACAGGATTCCAGCCCCAGCATTTT
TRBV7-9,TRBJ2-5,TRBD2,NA,CATSGGAREKTQYF,TGTGCCACCTCGGGGGGGGCGCGAGAAAAGACCCAGTACTTC
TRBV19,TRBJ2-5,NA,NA,CASSTPGVGETQYF,TGTGCCAGTAGTACGCCAGGGGTTGGAGAGACCCAGTACTTC
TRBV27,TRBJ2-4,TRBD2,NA,CASSLRGGGIQYF,TGTGCCAGCAGTTTACGGGGGGGTGGCATTCAGTACTTC
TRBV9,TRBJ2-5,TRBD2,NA,CASSVGGLAGGPETQYF,TGTGCCAGCAGCGTTGGGGGACTAGCGGGGGGCCCGGAGACCCAGTACTTC
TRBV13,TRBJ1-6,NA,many,CASSPRDSLALHF,TGTGCCAGCAGCCCCCGGGACTCCTTGGCCCTCCACTTT
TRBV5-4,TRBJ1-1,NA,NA,CASSPPKGLDTEAFF,TGTGCCAGCAGCCCGCCCAAGGGACTCGACACTGAAGCTTTCTTT
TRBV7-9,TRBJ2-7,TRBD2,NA,CASSLVGGYHPYEQYF,TGTGCCAGCAGCTTAGTGGGGGGGTATCACCCCTACGAGCAGTACTTC
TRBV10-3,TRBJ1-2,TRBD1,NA,CAISDPGQGLIGAGYTF,TGTGCCATCAGTGACCCGGGACAGGGCCTCATAGGGGCTGGCTACACCTTC
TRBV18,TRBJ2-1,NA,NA,CASSHRKNEQFF,TGTGCCAGCTCGCACAGGAAGAATGAGCAGTTCTTC
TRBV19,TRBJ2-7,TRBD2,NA,CASSGRGGNYEQYF,TGTGCCAGTAGTGGGAGGGGAGGGAACTACGAGCAGTACTTC
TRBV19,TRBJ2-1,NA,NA,CASLPQGYNEQFF,TGTGCCAGCCTACCACAGGGCTACAATGAGCAGTTCTTC
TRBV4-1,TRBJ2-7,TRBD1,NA,CASSQVYTGEIEQYF,TGCGCCAGCAGCCAAGTTTATACAGGGGAGATTGAGCAGTACTTC
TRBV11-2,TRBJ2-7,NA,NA,CASSLVGSTSSYEQYF,TGTGCCAGCAGCTTAGTCGGCTCTACTAGCTCCTACGAGCAGTACTTC
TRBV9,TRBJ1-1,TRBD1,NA,CASSPPGQGWTEAFF,TGTGCCAGCAGCCCGCCGGGACAGGGGTGGACTGAAGCTTTCTTT
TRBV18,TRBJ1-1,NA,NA,CASSPPTGRDTEAFF,TGTGCCAGCTCACCCCCTACAGGGAGGGACACTGAAGCTTTCTTT
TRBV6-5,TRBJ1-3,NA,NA,CAGVTAGSGNTIYF,TGTGCCGGAGTCACGGCGGGCTCTGGAAACACCATATATTTT
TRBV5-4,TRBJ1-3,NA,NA,CASSLRGLDSNTIYF,TGTGCCAGCAGCTTGAGGGGACTTGACTCAAACACCATATATTTT
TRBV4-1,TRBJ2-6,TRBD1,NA,CASSQKTGGTGANVLTF,TGCGCCAGCAGCCAGAAGACAGGGGGTACTGGGGCCAACGTCCTGACTTTC
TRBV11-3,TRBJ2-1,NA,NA,CASSNPRSRGSNDNEQFF,TGTGCCAGCAGCAACCCGCGCTCTAGGGGGAGCAACGACAATGAGCAGTTCTTC
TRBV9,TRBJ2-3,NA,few,CASSKATDTQYF,TGTGCCAGCAGCAAAGCCACAGATACGCAGTATTTT
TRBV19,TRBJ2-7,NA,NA,CASSISTTTAYEQYF,TGTGCCAGTAGTATTTCTACGACTACCGCCTACGAGCAGTACTTC
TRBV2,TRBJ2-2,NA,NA,CASSRPDISNTGELFF,TGTGCCAGCAGCCGCCCGGACATTTCGAACACCGGGGAGCTGTTTTTT
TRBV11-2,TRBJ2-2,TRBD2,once,CASSLNQRGWSTGELFF,TGTGCCAGCAGCTTAAATCAGCGGGGCTGGAGCACCGGGGAGCTGTTTTTT
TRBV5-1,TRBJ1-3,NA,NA,CASSLGTVGPGNTIYF,TGCGCCAGCAGCTTGGGGACAGTGGGTCCTGGAAACACCATATATTTT
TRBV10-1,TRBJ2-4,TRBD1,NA,CASSGTGGTKNIQYF,TGCGCCAGCAGTGGGACAGGGGGGACCAAAAACATTCAGTACTTC
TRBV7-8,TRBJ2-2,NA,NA,CASSSSDTAYRELFF,TGTGCCAGCAGCTCCTCGGACACGGCGTATAGGGAGCTGTTTTTT
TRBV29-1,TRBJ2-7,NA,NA,CSVEDPGFPYEQYF,TGCAGCGTTGAAGATCCGGGGTTCCCCTACGAGCAGTACTTC
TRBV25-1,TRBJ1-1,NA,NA,CASSGGWTEAFF,TGTGCCAGCAGTGGCGGTTGGACTGAAGCTTTCTTT
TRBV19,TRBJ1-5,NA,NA,CASSIGRQPQHF,TGTGCCAGTAGTATAGGTCGGCAGCCCCAGCATTTT
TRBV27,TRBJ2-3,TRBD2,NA,CASTPYGGGPDTQYF,TGTGCCAGCACCCCCTACGGCGGGGGGCCAGATACGCAGTATTTT
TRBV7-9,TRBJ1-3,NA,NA,CASSFGLSSGNTIYF,TGTGCCAGCAGCTTCGGACTGAGCTCTGGAAACACCATATATTTT
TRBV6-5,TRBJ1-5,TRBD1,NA,CASSLSEGAGQPQHF,TGTGCCAGCAGTTTAAGCGAGGGGGCCGGGCAGCCCCAGCATTTT
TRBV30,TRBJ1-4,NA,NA,CAWSVGGGSRNEKLFF,TGTGCCTGGAGTGTGGGGGGAGGTTCAAGAAATGAAAAACTGTTTTTT
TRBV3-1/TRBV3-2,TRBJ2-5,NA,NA,CASSPPGETQYF,TGTGCCAGCAGCCCACCCGGTGAGACCCAGTACTTC
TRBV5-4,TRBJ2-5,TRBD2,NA,CASRAGGGRETQYF,TGTGCCAGCAGAGCGGGGGGGGGTAGGGAGACCCAGTACTTC